This T cell receptor beta chain was recorded in a study of blood T cell repertoires in COVID-19. Study-wide context: Whether acute or convalescent, the COVID-19 samples came from the United States, Italy and Spain. From T cells, B-cell-depleted T cells, or PBMCs came the material, which was cDNA or gDNA.

In the original processing: Using reference gene primer amplification, nucleated cell counts were estimated. Only in-frame clones appear in the TCRdb table, and some are missing; sequencing was by immunoSEQ multiplex PCR. The D gene and trimming were derived from the DNA, and the V and J assignments and clone size from that table. This table has around 86,000 clones, roughly 86% appearing once. From germline, CDR1 is MNHEY and CDR2 SVGAGI. The CDR3 loop spans 16 amino acids. Trimming cost V 0 bases and J 1 base, with 11 bases left between them. The sequence was collected from a human donor with acute or convalescent COVID-19. The donor label of this sample is uncertain. The chain joins TRBV6-5 to TRBJ2-3, with a tentative D call TRBD2 (5 bases). Sequenced sample: peripheral blood. The CDR3 DNA sequence: TGTGCCAGCAGTTACTCGAGGAGGCCGGGCACAGATACGCAGTATTTT. It codes for CASSYSRRPGTDTQYF.